This TCR beta chain was documented in a study of T-cell memory formation after mild COVID-19. Background on the study: TCR clusters were mostly donor specific.

This clonotype was found a few times. The antigen is undetermined. A 5'RACE reaction primed in the constant segment made cDNA libraries of TCR alpha and TCR beta, and these carried sample barcodes and UMIs. TCRdb recomputed calls from the 5' RACE reads with MiXCR, one row per CDR3 protein. The sample contains 57,000 or so distinct CDR3 sequences, 9% to 9.5% of which appear only once. The CDR3 consists of 15 residues. V was pared by 2 bases and J by 8 bases, with 10 bases of the junction left unmatched. Germline V gives CDR1 MDHEN, CDR2 SYDVKM. Study-wide results and caveats: Specificity for SARS-CoV-2 was not confirmed among the second-wave clones peaking on day 37.

Specimen: PBMCs or a T cell subset sorted from them (not recorded which). The receptor's source is a man aged 18 to 30 who had mild COVID-19 (a few samples of this study predate the infection). Cell type and time point are not known. The genes are TRBV28 and TRBJ2-3; 7 bases align to TRBD1. The CDR3 coding sequence is TGTGCCAGCAGTTTAGGGGCCCACAGGGGTGGTACGCAGTATTTT. Translation gives CASSLGAHRGGTQYF. The full variable domain, completed using reference TRBV28 and TRBJ2-3, is DVKVTQSSRYLVKRTGEKVFLECVQDMDHENMFWYRQDPGLGLRLIYFSYDVKMKEKGDIPEGYSVSREKKERFSLILESASTNQTSMYLCASSLGAHRGGTQYFGPGTRLTVL.